The clone carrying this T cell receptor beta chain was detected ten times or more. Antigen: not known. The data were taken from a study of CD8 T cells in ankylosing spondylitis. Trimming pared 5 bases from V and 0 bases from J, leaving 12 bases between. Germline loops: CDR1 MDHEN, CDR2 SYDVKM. The length of the CDR3 is 15 residues. Whole-study findings and limits: Disease-linked clones were found to be CD8+ and relatively rare in peripheral blood. Seemingly characteristic of ankylosing spondylitis blood was a TCR beta motif consisting of about 8 highly homologous variants. In synovial fluid and blood from reactive arthritis, some motif variants were previously reported. Reportedly, matched ankylosing spondylitis synovial fluid was significantly enriched for disease-linked clones.

In making TCR beta libraries, quantitative 5'-RACE with molecular barcodes was used. TCRdb reanalysed the 5' RACE reads using MiXCR and keeps one entry per CDR3 protein. The data show about 460,000 distinct CDR3 sequences, with approximately 5% seen just once and roughly 3.5% held by the top ten. The sequence was obtained from a male donor with ankylosing spondylitis. Source material: blood, either unsorted or a sorted T cell fraction (not recorded which). The V call is TRBV28, the J call TRBJ2-3; D possibly uses TRBD1 or TRBD2 (5 bases each). CDR3 amino acids: CASSPLGVSTDTQYF. The CDR3 region has the DNA TGTGCCAGCAGTCCCTTGGGGGTTAGCACAGATACGCAGTATTTT.